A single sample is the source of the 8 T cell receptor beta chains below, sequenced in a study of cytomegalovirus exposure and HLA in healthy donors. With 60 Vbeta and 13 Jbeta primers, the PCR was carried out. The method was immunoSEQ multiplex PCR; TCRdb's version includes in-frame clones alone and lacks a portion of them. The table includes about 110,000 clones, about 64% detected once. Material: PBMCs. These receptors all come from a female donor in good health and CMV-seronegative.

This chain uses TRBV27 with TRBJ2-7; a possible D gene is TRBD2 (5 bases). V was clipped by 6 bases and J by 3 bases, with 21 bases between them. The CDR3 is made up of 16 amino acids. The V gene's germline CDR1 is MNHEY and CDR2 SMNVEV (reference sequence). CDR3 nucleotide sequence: TGTGCCAGCAGAACCTCCTCGGGGAGCTTTAGCTACGAGCAGTACTTC. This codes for CASRTSSGSFSYEQYF.

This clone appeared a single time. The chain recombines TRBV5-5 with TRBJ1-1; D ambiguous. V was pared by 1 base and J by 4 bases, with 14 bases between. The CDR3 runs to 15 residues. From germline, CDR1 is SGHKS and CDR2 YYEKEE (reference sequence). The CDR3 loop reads CASSLRIRLVTEAFF. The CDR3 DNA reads TGTGCCAGCAGCTTGCGTATCCGACTTGTCACTGAAGCTTTCTTT.

CDR3 nucleotides: TGTGCCAGCAGTTTCGAACTCGGACTAGCGGGCCTCGAGCAGTACTTC. Encoded protein: CASSFELGLAGLEQYF. V usage is TRBV28 and J usage is TRBJ2-7, with 11 bases matching TRBD2. The trim removed 3 bases at V and 6 bases at J, leaving 10 bases unmatched. The CDR3 totals 16 residues. Per germline, CDR1 MDHEN and CDR2 SYDVKM.

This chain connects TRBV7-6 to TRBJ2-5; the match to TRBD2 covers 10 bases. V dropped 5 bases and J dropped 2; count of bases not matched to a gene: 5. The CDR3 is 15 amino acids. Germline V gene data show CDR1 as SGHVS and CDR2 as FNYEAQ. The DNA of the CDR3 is TGTGCCAGCAGCCTGATGACTAGCGGGCAAGAGACCCAGTACTTC. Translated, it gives CASSLMTSGQETQYF. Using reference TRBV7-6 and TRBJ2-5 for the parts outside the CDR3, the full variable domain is GAGVSQSPRYKVTKRGQDVALRCDPISGHVSLYWYRQALGQGPEFLTYFNYEAQQDKSGLPNDRFSAERPEGSISTLTIQRTEQRDSAMYRCASSLMTSGQETQYFGPGTRLLVL.

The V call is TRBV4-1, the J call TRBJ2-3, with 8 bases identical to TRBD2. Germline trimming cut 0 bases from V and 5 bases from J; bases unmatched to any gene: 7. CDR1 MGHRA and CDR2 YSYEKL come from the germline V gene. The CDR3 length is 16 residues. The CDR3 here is CASSQDMPGGGDTQYF. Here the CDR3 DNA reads TGCGCCAGCAGCCAAGATATGCCGGGAGGGGGAGATACGCAGTATTTT.

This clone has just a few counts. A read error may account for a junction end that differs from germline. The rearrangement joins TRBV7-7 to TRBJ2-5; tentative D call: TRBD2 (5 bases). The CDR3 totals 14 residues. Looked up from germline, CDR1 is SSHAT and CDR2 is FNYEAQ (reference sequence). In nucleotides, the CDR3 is TGTGCTAGCAGCTTAGCCGGTCCGGGGAAGACCCAGTACTTC. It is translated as CASSLAGPGKTQYF.

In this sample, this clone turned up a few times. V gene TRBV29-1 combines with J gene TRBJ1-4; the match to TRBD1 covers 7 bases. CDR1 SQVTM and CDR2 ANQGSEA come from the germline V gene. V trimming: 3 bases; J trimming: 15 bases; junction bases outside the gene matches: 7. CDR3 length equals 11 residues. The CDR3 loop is CSVDLGGQVFF. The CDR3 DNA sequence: TGCAGCGTTGATTTAGGAGGACAGGTGTTTTTT.

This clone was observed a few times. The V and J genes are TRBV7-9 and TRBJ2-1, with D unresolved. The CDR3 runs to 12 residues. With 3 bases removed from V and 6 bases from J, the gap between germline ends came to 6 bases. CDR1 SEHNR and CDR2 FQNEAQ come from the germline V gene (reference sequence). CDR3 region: CASSFELNEQFF. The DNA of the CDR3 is TGTGCCAGCAGCTTTGAGCTCAATGAGCAGTTCTTC.